This T cell receptor (beta chain) was retrieved from a study of T cells after yellow fever vaccination. Study results and caveats: Primary-vaccination clones mostly resurfaced post-booster (about 96% CD4, roughly 87% CD8). FACS-sorted repertoires could harbor abundant contaminating bulk-population clonotypes. Clonotype sharing between CD4 and CD8 compartments was small.

To note about this clonotype: Its target is not known.

This CDR3 contains 16 residues. CDR1 is LGHNA, CDR2 YNFKEQ, per germline. The ends were cut back, 1 base at V and 4 bases at J, with 14 bases in the middle. From the 5' RACE reads, TCRdb called clonotypes with MiXCR, one entry per CDR3 protein. The sample shows 400,000 to 450,000 distinct CDR3 sequences, roughly a sixth of them seen only once. This sample comprised PBMCs, obtained before the yellow fever booster vaccination. The TCR originated in a man younger than 35 who received the YFV17D yellow fever vaccine. The gene calls are TRBV4-2 and TRBJ1-5; D is undetermined. The CDR3, as DNA: TGTGCCAGCAGCCAAGGTAACGAGGCGGGGAATCAGCCCCAGCATTTT. It translates to CASSQGNEAGNQPQHF.